This TCR beta chain was profiled in a study of cytomegalovirus exposure and HLA in healthy donors. V gave up 4 bases and J gave up 5 bases; unmatched junction bases: 10. Germline loops: CDR1 SGHDN, CDR2 FVKESK. The CDR3 is 15 residues long. Study conclusions and caveats: In a later analysis, TCR association rates varied by HLA locus: DRB1 most, HLA-C fewest. TCR beta chains associated with HLA were, in a later analysis, more clonally expanded than equally common others. Cytomegalovirus-associated TCR beta chains were listed, numbering roughly 150.

Though probably carrying unrecorded immune exposures, donors were nominally healthy at sampling. Note on this clone: Its antigen is currently unknown.

Primers included in the PCR were 60 Vbeta and 13 Jbeta primers. Sequenced by immunoSEQ multiplex PCR; TCRdb stores in-frame clones only, minus some. The table lists more than 130,000 clones. The sample comprised PBMCs. The sequence came from a man aged 35 to 55 in good health and CMV-seronegative. This chain connects TRBV14 to TRBJ1-2, with 7 bases that match TRBD1. CDR3 region: CASSLKGASMYGYTF. DNA of the CDR3: TGTGCCAGCAGCCTTAAGGGGGCATCAATGTATGGCTACACCTTC.